The 11 T cell receptor beta chains below were found in one sample sequenced in a study of shared clonotypes between healthy human individuals. TCRdb keeps only in-frame clones here, not all; method: immunoSEQ multiplex PCR. The sample holds some 1,600,000 clones; around 98% are singletons and the top ten take about 0.45%. What was sequenced was naive CD4+ T cells sorted from blood. Subset given: CD45RA+ positively selected. Every receptor here comes from a young man in good health.

The chain combines TRBV11-2 with TRBJ2-1; D is possibly TRBD1 (6 bases). There are 13 residues in the CDR3. Trimming removed 0 bases from V and 11 bases from J, with 11 bases in between. Germline V gene data show CDR1 as SGHAT and CDR2 as FQNNGV. CDR3 coding DNA: TGTGCCAGCAGCTTAGACAGGGGTGGCAAGCAGTTCTTC. It codes for CASSLDRGGKQFF. The whole variable domain, filled in from reference TRBV11-2 and TRBJ2-1, reads EAGVAQSPRYKIIEKRQSVAFWCNPISGHATLYWYQQILGQGPKLLIQFQNNGVVDDSQLPKDRFSAERLKGVDSTLKIQPAKLEDSAVYLCASSLDRGGKQFFGPGTRLTVL.

V and J are TRBV18 and TRBJ2-7; TRBD2 agrees at 11 bases. CDR1 and CDR2 (germline): KGHSH, LQKENI. With V trimmed by 6 bases and J by 0 bases, 7 bases remained unmatched. The CDR3 covers 16 residues. Written as DNA, the CDR3 is TGTGCCAGCTCCTGGGGACTAGCGGTAAGCTCCTACGAGCAGTACTTC. Translated: CASSWGLAVSSYEQYF. Using reference TRBV18 and TRBJ2-7 for the parts outside the CDR3, the full variable domain is NAGVMQNPRHLVRRRGQEARLRCSPMKGHSHVYWYRQLPEEGLKFMVYLQKENIIDESGMPKERFSAEFPKEGPSILRIQQVVRGDSAAYFCASSWGLAVSSYEQYFGPGTRLTVT.

The chain uses TRBV19 and TRBJ1-1; 9 bases are a match to TRBD1. V lost 4 bases, J lost 3 bases, and 3 bases stayed unmatched. This CDR3 is built from 14 residues. CDR1 is LNHDA, CDR2 SQIVND, per germline (reference sequence). The CDR3 is CASSRQGGYTEAFF. As DNA, the CDR3 is TGTGCCAGTAGTAGACAGGGGGGGTACACTGAAGCTTTCTTT.

The chain joins TRBV19 to TRBJ1-4; 10 positions match TRBD1. Germline V lookup: CDR1 LNHDA, CDR2 SQIVND (reference sequence). There are 14 residues in the CDR3. Unmatched junction bases numbered 4, after V lost 5 bases and J lost 7 bases. The CDR3 spells CASSDRGQVEKLFF. CDR3 DNA sequence: TGTGCCAGTAGTGACAGGGGGCAGGTTGAAAAACTGTTTTTT.

The CDR3 nucleotides read TGCGCCAGCAGCTTGCAGTTCGAGGGAAATGAAAAACTGTTTTTT. Translated: CASSLQFEGNEKLFF. The rearrangement joins TRBV5-1 to TRBJ1-4; no firm D call. The CDR3 spans 15 residues. Germline V gene data show CDR1 as SGHRS and CDR2 as YFSETQ. With 1 base removed from V and 5 bases from J, the gap between germline ends came to 12 bases.

The V call is TRBV28, the J call TRBJ2-3; 7 nucleotides line up with TRBD2. Germline assignment: CDR1 MDHEN and CDR2 SYDVKM. The CDR3 sequence is 15 residues long. Trimming at V came to 7 bases and at J to 4 bases, leaving 11 bases not matched to a gene. The CDR3 is CASTRGGRGADTQYF. DNA of the CDR3: TGTGCCAGCACCCGGGGCGGGAGAGGCGCAGATACGCAGTATTTT.

The gene calls are TRBV6-5 and TRBJ1-2, with TRBD1 identical over 7 bases. CDR3 size: 14 residues. Germline V gene data show CDR1 as MNHEY and CDR2 as SVGAGI. Trimming cost V 6 bases and J 5 bases; bases outside gene matches: 9. The CDR3 sequence is CASRTTGAGYGYTF. The CDR3 nucleotides are TGTGCCAGCAGGACCACAGGGGCGGGGTATGGCTACACCTTC.

The rearrangement links TRBV5-1 to TRBJ1-4, with D possibly matching TRBD1 (5 bases). The CDR3 consists of 11 residues. The V gene lost 6 bases and the J gene lost 10 bases, with 10 bases spanning the gap. The germline gives CDR1 SGHRS, CDR2 YFSETQ. The chain's CDR3 is CASTDGGKLFF. CDR3 in DNA: TGCGCCAGCACCGACGGGGGAAAACTGTTTTTT.

This clone was seen just once. CDR3 DNA: TGCGCCAGCAGCCAAATCTTACAGCCCTACGAGCAGTACTTC. It specifies CASSQILQPYEQYF. The V and J genes are TRBV4-1 and TRBJ2-7; D is uncertain. The CDR3 is 14 residues long. Germline CDR1 reads MGHRA; CDR2 reads YSYEKL. V shed 2 bases and J shed 2 bases, with 10 bases lying between them.

This chain connects TRBV18 to TRBJ2-5; no firm D call. V was shortened by 3 bases and J by 5 bases, with 7 bases between the two germline ends. The CDR3 consists of 12 residues. The V gene's germline CDR1 is KGHSH and CDR2 LQKENI. CDR3 sequence reads: CASSPESETQYF. For the CDR3, the DNA is TGTGCCAGCTCACCGGAATCGGAGACCCAGTACTTC.

Points on this clone: The sample has other DNA sequences that encode this CDR3 too. The V gene is TRBV28, the J gene TRBJ1-5, with 8 bases matching TRBD1. The junction had 1 base not matched to a gene; V was cut back by 1 base and J by 2 bases. CDR1 MDHEN and CDR2 SYDVKM come from the germline V gene. The CDR3 is 15 amino acids. The CDR3 coding sequence is TGTGCCAGCAGTTTATCAGGGGGCGGCAATCAGCCCCAGCATTTT. This codes for CASSLSGGGNQPQHF.